The 29 T cell receptor beta chains below were found in one sample sequenced in a study of CD8+ T cells in alopecia areata. The treatment is: oral pan-JAK inhibitor, 5-10 mg twice daily. Investigators isolated RNA and reverse transcribed it into cDNA to act as the sequencing template. Sequenced by immunoSEQ multiplex PCR; TCRdb stores in-frame clones only, minus some. The table shows about 140,000 clones, with around four fifths occurring only once. The starting material was CD8+ T cells sorted from blood, obtained at week 4, from a patient treated with tofacitinib. All receptors come from a human donor with alopecia areata.

The V gene is TRBV29-1, the J gene TRBJ1-4, with 7 nucleotides matching TRBD1. Germline assignment: CDR1 SQVTM and CDR2 ANQGSEA. CDR3 length: 12 amino acids. The V segment lost 6 bases and the J segment 5 bases; nucleotides outside the gene matches: 3. CDR3 amino acids: CSVSTGNEKLFF. The CDR3 bases are TGCAGCGTGTCGACAGGGAATGAAAAACTGTTTTTT.

The chain joins TRBV7-9 to TRBJ2-1, with D possibly TRBD2 on 5 matching bases. The CDR3 contains 14 residues. V dropped 10 bases and J dropped 3 bases, with 16 bases sitting between them. The germline gives CDR1 SEHNR, CDR2 FQNEAQ (reference sequence). The CDR3 spells CAIALAGDYNEQFF. The CDR3 nucleotides are TGTGCCATCGCCCTAGCCGGGGACTACAATGAGCAGTTCTTC.

The chain uses TRBV30 and TRBJ2-7; no definite D call. CDR3 length equals 12 residues. Trimming shortened V by 2 bases and J by 4 bases, and 9 bases separated the two germline ends. Germline V lookup: CDR1 GTSNPN, CDR2 SVGIG (reference sequence). CDR3 sequence: CAWSRTVYEQYF. The CDR3 DNA follows: TGTGCCTGGAGTCGTACCGTTTACGAGCAGTACTTC.

The rearrangement joins TRBV5-6 to TRBJ2-3; D is perhaps TRBD1 (5 bases). The CDR3 has 14 amino acids. Germline CDR1 and CDR2: SGHDT and YYEEEE. Trimming took 5 bases from V and 2 from J, leaving 12 bases between them. The CDR3 here is CASSTDSYTDTQYF. DNA of the CDR3: TGTGCCAGCAGTACTGACAGCTACACAGATACGCAGTATTTT.

The table lists this clone with a few counts. The chain employs TRBV30 and TRBJ2-1; D uncertain. The V gene lost 1 base and the J gene lost 5 bases, with 12 bases spanning the gap. Germline CDR1 is GTSNPN and CDR2 is SVGIG (reference sequence). CDR3 size: 14 residues. CDR3 in amino acids: CAWSAETLHNEQFF. In DNA, the CDR3 is TGTGCCTGGAGTGCCGAGACCCTTCACAATGAGCAGTTCTTC.

The rearrangement joins TRBV29-1 to TRBJ1-1; D uncertain. CDR1 and CDR2 from the germline V gene are SQVTM and ANQGSEA. There are 13 residues in the CDR3. Between the trimmed V and J ends, which lost 3 bases and 1 base, there was a span of 9 bases. CDR3 in amino acids: CSVDLSGNTEAFF. CDR3 nucleotides: TGCAGCGTTGACCTCTCAGGGAACACTGAAGCTTTCTTT.

This clone was observed once. The rearrangement links TRBV2 to TRBJ2-7, with D hard to call. CDR3 size: 14 residues. Germline-derived CDR1 and CDR2 are SNHLY and FYNNEI. V lost 4 bases and J lost 5, with 15 bases in between. CDR3 protein: CASSGTGLLDEQYF. CDR3 DNA: TGTGCCAGCAGTGGAACCGGGTTGCTTGACGAGCAGTACTTC.

A note on this clone: The same CDR3 is also encoded by other DNA sequences in this sample. The chain couples TRBV5-4 to TRBJ2-7; D ambiguous. This CDR3 is built from 11 residues. Trimming left V 3 bases short and J 4 bases short, with 5 bases between. The germline gives CDR1 SGHNT, CDR2 YYREEE (reference sequence). CDR3 sequence reads: CASSSLYEQYF. As DNA, the CDR3 is TGTGCCAGCAGCTCCCTATACGAGCAGTACTTC.

This clone was picked up one time. The junction departs from the called germline gene at one end, perhaps through a read error. V gene TRBV9 combines with J gene TRBJ1-2; 8 bases map to TRBD1. The CDR3 runs to 14 residues. Germline V gene data show CDR1 as SGDLS and CDR2 as YYNGEE. The CDR3 protein is CASSSPDRGLLSHF. Here the CDR3 DNA reads TGTGCCAGCAGCTCTCCTGACAGGGGTCTACTCTCCCACTTC.

The chain links TRBV7-6 to TRBJ2-3; tentative D call: TRBD1 (6 bases). The CDR3 loop spans 16 amino acids. CDR1 is SGHVS and CDR2 is FNYEAQ in the germline V gene. With 4 bases removed from V and 2 bases from J, the gap between germline ends came to 16 bases. As DNA, the CDR3 is TGTGCCAGCAGCTACAGGGCTGGGGTGGTCACAGATACGCAGTATTTT. Protein: CASSYRAGVVTDTQYF. Variable domain in full (rest from reference TRBV7-6 and TRBJ2-3): GAGVSQSPRYKVTKRGQDVALRCDPISGHVSLYWYRQALGQGPEFLTYFNYEAQQDKSGLPNDRFSAERPEGSISTLTIQRTEQRDSAMYRCASSYRAGVVTDTQYFGPGTRLTVL.

This clone was counted only a few times. The chain couples TRBV5-5 to TRBJ2-7; 8 bases map to TRBD1. Losses at the gene ends were 4 bases for V and 0 bases for J; bases not matched to a gene: 3. Germline assignment: CDR1 SGHKS and CDR2 YYEKEE (reference sequence). This CDR3 spans 14 amino acids. CDR3 in DNA: TGTGCCAGCAGCACCGGGACAGGCTCCTACGAGCAGTACTTC. Protein product: CASSTGTGSYEQYF.

This rearrangement joins TRBV6-5 to TRBJ1-4, with D tentatively TRBD1 (5 bases). This CDR3 is 14 amino acids long. V was trimmed by 0 bases and J by 5 bases, leaving 7 bases between them. Germline loops: CDR1 MNHEY, CDR2 SVGAGI. The CDR3 loop is CASSYSPGNEKLFF. CDR3 sequence (DNA): TGTGCCAGCAGTTACTCGCCAGGGAATGAAAAACTGTTTTTT.

This rearrangement joins TRBV27 to TRBJ1-1; 7 bases are shared with TRBD1. Unmatched junction bases numbered 6, after V lost 4 bases and J lost 1 base. Germline V CDR1 and CDR2: MNHEY, SMNVEV (reference sequence). CDR3 length equals 15 residues. In nucleotides, the CDR3 is TGTGCCAGCAGTTCTGCCCCAGGGGGGAACACTGAAGCTTTCTTT. As protein: CASSSAPGGNTEAFF.

The chain combines TRBV4-2 with TRBJ2-7, with a possible D match to TRBD1 (5 bases). Germline-derived CDR1 and CDR2 are LGHNA and YNFKEQ. This CDR3 comprises 14 residues. V lost 0 bases and J lost 3, with 9 bases in between. In nucleotides, the CDR3 is TGTGCCAGCAGCCAAGAGTGGGGCCTCTACGAGCAGTACTTC. Translated, it gives CASSQEWGLYEQYF.

This chain uses TRBV5-6 with TRBJ1-1; 9 positions agree with TRBD1. The germline CDR1 and CDR2 sequences are SGHDT and YYEEEE. Losses at the gene ends were 1 base for V and 7 bases for J; bases not matched to a gene: 11. The CDR3 length is 16 residues. CDR3 bases: TGTGCCAGCAGCTTGTACCGGTCCGGGACAGGGATTGAAGCTTTCTTT. Amino acid sequence: CASSLYRSGTGIEAFF.

This clone has only a few counts. The chain carries TRBV13 and TRBJ2-7; D unresolved. Germline assignment: CDR1 PRHDT and CDR2 FYEKMQ (reference sequence). V was pared by 0 bases and J by 1 base, with 4 bases between. The CDR3 extends over 13 amino acids. The CDR3: CASSLGKSYEQYF. The DNA for the CDR3 is TGTGCCAGCAGCTTAGGAAAATCCTACGAGCAGTACTTC.

J is TRBJ2-5 and V is TRBV11-2; D call uncertain. Deletions cut 6 bases from V and 5 bases from J, with 19 bases between. The CDR3 runs to 15 residues. Germline CDR1 is SGHAT and CDR2 is FQNNGV. CDR3 DNA: TGTGCCAGCAGTGAGGTAGACAAGAGGTCGGAGACCCAGTACTTC. Its translation is CASSEVDKRSETQYF.

The chain uses TRBV18 and TRBJ1-2; the D is unclear. V dropped 0 bases and J dropped 2 bases, with 16 bases sitting between them. CDR3 size: 17 residues. The germline V gene encodes CDR1 KGHSH and CDR2 LQKENI. The CDR3 is CASSPPSSEMINYGYTF. CDR3 bases: TGTGCCAGCTCACCACCGTCCAGCGAGATGATAAACTATGGCTACACCTTC.

The chain uses TRBV7-9 and TRBJ2-1; 11 bases align to TRBD2. This CDR3 is 16 amino acids long. The V gene's germline CDR1 is SEHNR and CDR2 FQNEAQ (reference sequence). V dropped 1 base and J dropped 4; count of bases not matched to a gene: 3. The DNA of the CDR3 is TGTGCCAGCAGCTTAGGACTAGCGGGGAGATACAATGAGCAGTTCTTC. This encodes CASSLGLAGRYNEQFF.

The rearrangement joins TRBV5-1 to TRBJ2-7, with TRBD1 matching 7 bases. The CDR3 sequence is 16 residues long. V dropped 2 bases and J dropped 3; count of bases not matched to a gene: 11. Looked up from germline, CDR1 is SGHRS and CDR2 is YFSETQ. Here the CDR3 reads CASSLISTGVNYEQYF. The CDR3 DNA reads TGCGCCAGCAGCTTAATCTCCACAGGGGTTAACTACGAGCAGTACTTC.

The CDR3 coding sequence is TGCAGCGTTCCCGGGACTAGCGGGGGGGACCTCCAAGAGACCCAGTACTTC. Amino acid sequence: CSVPGTSGGDLQETQYF. The chain links TRBV29-1 to TRBJ2-5, with 16 nucleotides matching TRBD2. Germline-derived CDR1 and CDR2 are SQVTM and ANQGSEA. The CDR3 spans 17 residues. Trimming took 5 bases from V and 1 from J; bases not matched to a gene: 7.

This sequence joins TRBV7-2 and TRBJ2-5, with 13 bases identical to TRBD2. Germline V gene data show CDR1 as SGHTA and CDR2 as FQGNSA. The CDR3 consists of 14 residues. Unmatched junction bases numbered 4, after V lost 3 bases and J lost 9 bases. DNA for the CDR3: TGTGCCAGCAGCTTTACTAGCGGGGGGGAGCCCCAGTACTTC. Its protein product is CASSFTSGGEPQYF.

J is TRBJ2-2 and V is TRBV18, with D possibly being TRBD1 (5 bases). CDR1 is KGHSH and CDR2 is LQKENI in the germline V gene. V shed 4 bases and J shed 3 bases, with 12 bases lying between them. This CDR3 has 15 residues. The CDR3 DNA sequence: TGTGCCAGCTCACAGTCACAGGAATACACCGGGGAGCTGTTTTTT. Translated: CASSQSQEYTGELFF.

This chain joins TRBV29-1 and TRBJ2-1; 8 nucleotides match TRBD2. Germline lookup yields CDR1 SQVTM and CDR2 ANQGSEA. The CDR3 covers 14 residues. Germline trimming cut 3 bases from V and 6 bases from J; bases unmatched to any gene: 7. The CDR3: CSVDGLAGTNEQFF. CDR3 bases: TGCAGCGTTGATGGGCTAGCGGGCACCAATGAGCAGTTCTTC.

The gene calls are TRBV29-1 and TRBJ2-1; D perhaps matches TRBD2 (5 bases). This CDR3 is built from 17 residues. Trimming stripped 4 bases from V and 0 bases from J, with 19 bases between. The germline V gene has CDR1 SQVTM and CDR2 ANQGSEA. The CDR3 coding sequence is TGCAGCGTTGCGGTTGGGGAGCGGTCTAGCTCCTACAATGAGCAGTTCTTC. Its protein product is CSVAVGERSSSYNEQFF.

This chain joins TRBV7-2 and TRBJ2-5; D call uncertain. The germline CDR1 and CDR2 sequences are SGHTA and FQGNSA. V was clipped by 2 bases and J by 5 bases, with 15 bases between them. The CDR3 covers 15 residues. The CDR3 is CASSLYRANPETQYF. The CDR3 DNA reads as TGTGCCAGCAGCTTATATCGGGCCAATCCCGAGACCCAGTACTTC.

This clone was observed a single time. The CDR3 sequence is CASSSDAPPPYEQYF. In DNA, the CDR3 is TGTGCCAGCAGTTCGGACGCCCCACCGCCCTACGAGCAGTACTTC. This chain joins TRBV2 and TRBJ2-7; D remains unclear. Germline values: CDR1 SNHLY, CDR2 FYNNEI. The CDR3 consists of 15 residues. Trimming took off 5 bases at V and 2 bases at J, with 16 bases between the two ends.

The J gene is TRBJ2-1, the V gene TRBV7-3; perhaps TRBD2 as D (6 bases). CDR3 length equals 14 residues. Germline CDR1 is SGHTA and CDR2 is FQGTGA. Trimming removed 6 bases at V and 4 bases at J, with 13 bases between. CDR3 sequence (DNA): TGTGCCAGCAGTGCTACCGGGGGATACAATGAGCAGTTCTTC. This translates into CASSATGGYNEQFF.

J is TRBJ2-3 and V is TRBV7-8, with D unclear. The CDR3 covers 14 residues. Germline assignment: CDR1 SGHVS and CDR2 FQNEAQ. With 2 bases removed from V and 0 bases from J, the gap between germline ends came to 6 bases. The CDR3 sequence: CASSLFSSTDTQYF. The CDR3 region has the DNA TGTGCCAGCAGCTTATTCTCTAGCACAGATACGCAGTATTTT.